This TCR beta chain derives from a study of blood T cell repertoires in COVID-19. About the study: Material from acute and convalescent COVID-19 was sourced from the United States, Italy and Spain. The analysed material was cDNA or gDNA that came from T cells, B-cell-depleted T cells, or PBMCs.

The CDR3 consists of 17 residues. Germline loops: CDR1 SGHNT, CDR2 YYREEE (reference sequence). J gave up 7 bases and V 0 bases, and 7 bases lay outside the gene matches. In the source study's methods: Researchers report that nucleated cell counts were estimated from reference gene primer amplification. Clones were sequenced by immunoSEQ multiplex PCR, and TCRdb holds only the in-frame ones, with some missing. Clonal size and the V and J genes are those of that table, whereas D and trimming came from the DNA. This table holds 300,000 to 400,000 clones, 80% to 90% found once. The specimen sequenced was peripheral blood. The chain employs TRBV5-4 and TRBJ2-2, with TRBD2 identical over 12 bases. The receptor's source is a woman between 45 and 65 years old who had recovered from COVID-19. The CDR3 protein is CASSLAGLAGSGGELFF. CDR3 sequence (DNA): TGTGCCAGCAGCTTGGCGGGACTAGCGGGCTCGGGCGGGGAGCTGTTTTTT.